The clone carrying this TCR beta chain was counted many times. TCRdb used MiXCR to reprocess the 5' RACE reads, holding one entry per CDR3 protein. The sample consists of some 56,000 distinct CDR3 sequences, over 13% of them appearing once. This entry belongs to a study of early T cells in non-severe SARS-CoV-2 infection. V lost 5 bases and J lost 6; bases outside the gene matches: 16. CDR1 is SEHNR and CDR2 is FQNEAQ in the germline V gene (reference sequence). The CDR3 runs to 17 residues. The sample in question was whole blood, obtained at baseline. This TCR was sampled from an adult who was a healthcare worker with PCR-confirmed SARS-CoV-2 infection or an uninfected control (not recorded which). This chain links TRBV7-9 with TRBJ2-3, with 8 bases fitting TRBD2. In nucleotides, the CDR3 is TGTGCCAGCAGCCGCTCGACTAGCGCGCGAGGGGGTGATACGCAGTATTTT. As protein: CASSRSTSARGGDTQYF.